This TCR beta chain was captured in a study of T cell changes during pregnancy in multiple sclerosis. V was pared by 2 bases and J by 2 bases, with 3 bases of the junction left unmatched. The CDR3 spans 14 residues. In germline, CDR1 is SGHKS, CDR2 YYEKEE (reference sequence). Clones were sequenced by immunoSEQ multiplex PCR, and TCRdb holds only the in-frame ones, with some missing. The data show roughly 30,000 clones, with 89% seen just once and roughly a tenth held by the top ten. This TCR derives from a female donor with multiple sclerosis, enrolled in a pregnancy study. The genes are TRBV5-5 and TRBJ2-5; 7 bases are shared with TRBD2. This sample comprised CD8+ T cells from peripheral blood mononuclear cells, obtained in the second trimester of pregnancy. CDR3 protein: CASSFEGLQETQYF. CDR3 coding DNA: TGTGCCAGCAGCTTCGAGGGACTACAAGAGACCCAGTACTTC.